This TCR beta chain was sequenced for a study of beta chain features in type 1 diabetes. Regarding the study as a whole: Across patients, naive, central memory and Treg TCRB repertoires exhibited apparently greater similarity than was observed across healthy donors.

As concerns this clone: Its matching antigen is unknown.

CD4+ naive, central memory, regulatory and stem cell-like memory subsets were isolated by sorting on CD45RO/CCR7/CD25/CD127/CD95/CD27. Every isolated RNA sample was fully reverse transcribed, so sequencing captured expressed TCRB transcripts. TCRdb keeps only in-frame clones here, not all; method: immunoSEQ multiplex PCR. Of about 230,000 clones in the sample, roughly 9.6% were seen once. The sample comprised naive CD4+ T cells from blood. The clonotype was recovered from a woman between 18 and 30 years old in good health.

DNA for the CDR3: TGTGCCAGCAGATCTCAGGGGACAATTAACTATGGCTACACCTTC. This sequence encodes CASRSQGTINYGYTF. The chain joins TRBV5-4 to TRBJ1-2, with D possibly matching TRBD1 (6 bases). V lost 5 bases and J 1 base, leaving 15 bases between the germline ends. The CDR3 has 15 residues. The germline V gene encodes CDR1 SGHNT and CDR2 YYREEE (reference sequence).